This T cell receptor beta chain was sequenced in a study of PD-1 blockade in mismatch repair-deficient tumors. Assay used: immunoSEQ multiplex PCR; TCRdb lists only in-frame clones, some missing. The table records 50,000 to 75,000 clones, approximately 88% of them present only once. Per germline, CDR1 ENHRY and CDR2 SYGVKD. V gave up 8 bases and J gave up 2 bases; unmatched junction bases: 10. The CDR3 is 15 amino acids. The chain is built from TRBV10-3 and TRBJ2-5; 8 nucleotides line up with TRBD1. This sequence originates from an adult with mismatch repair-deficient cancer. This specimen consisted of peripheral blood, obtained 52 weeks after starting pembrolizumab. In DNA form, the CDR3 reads TGTGCCATCCAGGGGGCAGGGGTAGGACAAGAGACCCAGTACTTC. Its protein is CAIQGAGVGQETQYF.